This T cell receptor (beta chain) was captured in a study of identifying expanded T cells in peripheral blood. The V and J ends lost 2 bases and 4 bases respectively, with 12 bases between them. From germline, CDR1 is SGHDT and CDR2 YYEEEE. CDR3 length: 15 amino acids. Using immunoSEQ multiplex PCR, the repertoire was profiled, and TCRdb retains in-frame clones only, with some absent. Altogether about 52,000 clones are present, around 82% being singletons, with the ten largest covering roughly 15%. The sample was blood. This sequence joins TRBV5-6 and TRBJ2-2; D is ambiguous. The sequence derives from a person between 18 and 69 years old in good health. The CDR3 loop reads CASSLLFGGTGELFF. CDR3 in DNA: TGTGCCAGCAGCTTACTTTTTGGCGGCACCGGGGAGCTGTTTTTT.